These T cell receptor beta chains were read from a single sample in a study of OX40 agonist ivuxolimab in advanced cancers. The protocol was immunoSEQ multiplex PCR, while the TCRdb copy is restricted to in-frame clones and leaves out a portion. The sample lists about 110,000 clones, approximately 89% occurring once. The sequenced sample was CD4+ or CD8+ T cells sorted from blood, obtained in a trial of the OX40 agonist ivuxolimab. The receptor source for this set is an adult with an advanced solid tumor such as melanoma, head and neck, liver or kidney cancer. Both conserved end residues are part of each CDR3. Fields, in order: J gene, D gene, clone size, V gene, CDR3 protein, CDR3 DNA. The D gene is left open where the match is weak. Size is stated for part of the rows, as once, few or many counts, or as a class when the clone is expanded.

J gene: TRBJ2-1; D gene: TRBD2; clone size: .; V gene: TRBV2; CDR3 protein: CASSEQGGRMGDEQFF; CDR3 DNA: TGTGCCAGCAGTGAACAAGGCGGGAGAATGGGGGATGAGCAGTTCTTC
J gene: TRBJ1-2; D gene: .; clone size: .; V gene: TRBV2; CDR3 protein: CASSEYMFSGKLNYGYTF; CDR3 DNA: TGTGCCAGCAGTGAATATATGTTTAGTGGGAAACTTAACTATGGCTACACCTTC
J gene: TRBJ2-1; D gene: TRBD2; clone size: .; V gene: TRBV9; CDR3 protein: CASSVASGRNEQFF; CDR3 DNA: TGTGCCAGCAGCGTAGCTAGCGGGAGGAATGAGCAGTTCTTC
J gene: TRBJ1-4; D gene: .; clone size: .; V gene: TRBV5-1; CDR3 protein: CASSSTGGNEKLFF; CDR3 DNA: TGCGCCAGCAGCTCAACAGGAGGGAATGAAAAACTGTTTTTT
J gene: TRBJ2-4; D gene: .; clone size: .; V gene: TRBV4-2; CDR3 protein: CASSQDGVSQGIRANIQYF; CDR3 DNA: TGTGCCAGCAGCCAAGATGGAGTCAGTCAAGGGATCCGAGCCAACATTCAGTACTTC
J gene: TRBJ1-5; D gene: .; clone size: .; V gene: TRBV18; CDR3 protein: CASSPWGGPGSNQPQHF; CDR3 DNA: TGTGCCAGCTCACCCTGGGGGGGTCCCGGCAGCAATCAGCCCCAGCATTTT
J gene: TRBJ2-1; D gene: .; clone size: .; V gene: TRBV4-2; CDR3 protein: CASSLEGGTGVKFF; CDR3 DNA: TGTGCCAGCAGCCTGGAGGGGGGCACGGGGGTGAAGTTCTTC
J gene: TRBJ2-1; D gene: .; clone size: .; V gene: TRBV6-4; CDR3 protein: CASSEGTGARGEQFF; CDR3 DNA: TGTGCCAGCAGTGAAGGGACGGGGGCCAGGGGTGAGCAGTTCTTC
J gene: TRBJ2-7; D gene: .; clone size: .; V gene: TRBV28; CDR3 protein: CASSLDRGSAYEQYF; CDR3 DNA: TGTGCCAGCAGTTTAGATCGGGGGAGCGCCTACGAGCAGTACTTC
J gene: TRBJ1-1; D gene: .; clone size: .; V gene: TRBV29-1; CDR3 protein: CSVEGRLRRNTEAFF; CDR3 DNA: TGCAGCGTTGAAGGACGGCTGAGAAGGAACACTGAAGCTTTCTTT
J gene: TRBJ1-1; D gene: TRBD1; clone size: .; V gene: TRBV27; CDR3 protein: CASSVDRATTEAFF; CDR3 DNA: TGTGCCAGCAGTGTGGACAGGGCAACTACTGAAGCTTTCTTT
J gene: TRBJ1-1; D gene: TRBD1; clone size: once; V gene: TRBV5-1; CDR3 protein: CASSQGQINTEAFF; CDR3 DNA: TGCGCCAGCAGCCAGGGACAGATTAACACTGAAGCTTTCTTT
J gene: TRBJ2-5; D gene: TRBD1; clone size: .; V gene: TRBV9; CDR3 protein: CASSGKGDRGETQYF; CDR3 DNA: TGTGCCAGCAGCGGGAAGGGGGACAGGGGAGAGACCCAGTACTTC
J gene: TRBJ2-7; D gene: TRBD1; clone size: .; V gene: TRBV6-5; CDR3 protein: CASSRDRGNEQYF; CDR3 DNA: TGTGCCAGCAGCCGGGACAGGGGGAACGAGCAGTACTTC
J gene: TRBJ1-2; D gene: TRBD1; clone size: .; V gene: TRBV5-1; CDR3 protein: CASTELGQGADYGYTF; CDR3 DNA: TGCGCCAGCACCGAGTTGGGACAGGGGGCAGACTATGGCTACACCTTC
J gene: TRBJ2-1; D gene: TRBD1; clone size: .; V gene: TRBV9; CDR3 protein: CASSVSGTGSVYEQFF; CDR3 DNA: TGTGCCAGCAGCGTGTCGGGGACAGGGAGTGTTTATGAGCAGTTCTTC
J gene: TRBJ2-7; D gene: TRBD2; clone size: .; V gene: TRBV7-9; CDR3 protein: CASWASGTYEQYF; CDR3 DNA: TGTGCCAGCTGGGCTAGCGGTACCTACGAGCAGTACTTC
J gene: TRBJ1-2; D gene: .; clone size: .; V gene: TRBV6-1; CDR3 protein: CASSQPPRNGYTF; CDR3 DNA: TGTGCCAGCAGCCAGCCACCGAGGAATGGCTACACCTTC
J gene: TRBJ2-7; D gene: .; clone size: .; V gene: TRBV30; CDR3 protein: CARAKRGFSYEQYF; CDR3 DNA: TGTGCCAGGGCCAAAAGGGGGTTCTCCTACGAGCAGTACTTC
J gene: TRBJ2-1; D gene: TRBD1; clone size: .; V gene: TRBV7-2; CDR3 protein: CASSGLGQGYNEQFF; CDR3 DNA: TGTGCCAGCAGTGGCCTAGGACAGGGTTACAATGAGCAGTTCTTC
J gene: TRBJ1-1; D gene: .; clone size: .; V gene: TRBV30; CDR3 protein: CAWSKQPNTEAFF; CDR3 DNA: TGTGCCTGGAGTAAGCAGCCGAACACTGAAGCTTTCTTT
J gene: TRBJ1-5; D gene: TRBD1; clone size: .; V gene: TRBV6-5; CDR3 protein: CASSYAGQGNQPQHF; CDR3 DNA: TGTGCCAGCAGTTACGCAGGACAGGGCAATCAGCCCCAGCATTTT
J gene: TRBJ1-1; D gene: .; clone size: .; V gene: TRBV7-2; CDR3 protein: CASSPWTVNTEAFF; CDR3 DNA: TGTGCCAGCAGCCCATGGACGGTTAACACTGAAGCTTTCTTT
J gene: TRBJ1-4; D gene: .; clone size: .; V gene: TRBV4-1; CDR3 protein: CASSRRSGEKLFF; CDR3 DNA: TGCGCCAGCAGCCGACGTTCAGGGGAAAAACTGTTTTTT
J gene: TRBJ2-2; D gene: .; clone size: .; V gene: TRBV5-1; CDR3 protein: CASSTVGTGELFF; CDR3 DNA: TGCGCCAGCAGCACGGTAGGCACCGGGGAGCTGTTTTTT
J gene: TRBJ2-7; D gene: .; clone size: .; V gene: TRBV6-5; CDR3 protein: CASSWELSYEQYF; CDR3 DNA: TGTGCCAGCAGTTGGGAACTCTCCTACGAGCAGTACTTC
J gene: TRBJ1-1; D gene: .; clone size: .; V gene: TRBV19; CDR3 protein: CASSISMNTEAFF; CDR3 DNA: TGTGCCAGTAGTATATCCATGAACACTGAAGCTTTCTTT
J gene: TRBJ1-6; D gene: .; clone size: .; V gene: TRBV6-1; CDR3 protein: CASSYYDNSPLHF; CDR3 DNA: TGTGCCAGCAGTTATTACGATAATTCACCCCTCCACTTT
J gene: TRBJ2-7; D gene: TRBD1; clone size: .; V gene: TRBV19; CDR3 protein: CASSADRDGYEQYF; CDR3 DNA: TGTGCCAGTTCCGCGGACAGGGATGGGTACGAGCAGTACTTC
J gene: TRBJ2-3; D gene: .; clone size: .; V gene: TRBV9; CDR3 protein: CASSVERDTQYF; CDR3 DNA: TGTGCCAGCAGCGTAGAGAGAGATACGCAGTATTTT
J gene: TRBJ2-3; D gene: TRBD2; clone size: .; V gene: TRBV11-1; CDR3 protein: CASSHGLAGEDTQYF; CDR3 DNA: TGTGCCAGCAGCCACGGACTAGCGGGAGAAGATACGCAGTATTTT
J gene: TRBJ2-7; D gene: .; clone size: .; V gene: TRBV15; CDR3 protein: CATSRDYRDEQYF; CDR3 DNA: TGTGCCACCAGCAGAGATTATCGGGACGAGCAGTACTTC